The 29 T cell receptor beta chains presented below share a single source sample, sequenced in a study of cytomegalovirus exposure and HLA in healthy donors (dated by TCRdb to 2017 to 2019). Library creation used the immunoSEQ multiplex PCR assay. A mixture of 60 forward primers for TCR Vbeta segments and 13 reverse primers for TCR Jbeta segments was used in the multiplex PCR. TCRdb provides this immuneACCESS table in a form limited to in-frame rearrangements. Some clones are lacking; in checked studies, under half of them reflect an unresolved V gene, and why the rest are absent is not known. For this sample the table gives some 110,000 clones, of which under 85% were detected only once. The biggest ten clones account for 2.1% of the sample. Material: PBMCs. The receptors originated from a man aged 30 to 39 in good health and CMV-seronegative.

This clone was observed a few times. V gene TRBV18 combines with J gene TRBJ1-2; TRBD1 matches 8 bases. The ends lost 6 bases at V and 8 bases at J; junction bases unmatched: 8. The CDR3 runs to 13 residues. From germline, CDR1 is KGHSH and CDR2 LQKENI. As DNA, the CDR3 is TGTGCCAGCTCTCCTAAGACAGGGGACGGCTACACCTTC. It yields the protein CASSPKTGDGYTF.

V usage is TRBV4-3 and J usage is TRBJ1-2; TRBD1 agrees at 9 bases. Germline V CDR1 and CDR2: LGHNA, YSLEER. CDR3 length equals 13 residues. J gave up 8 bases and V 2 bases, and 3 bases lay outside the gene matches. CDR3 sequence (DNA): TGCGCCAGCAGCCAAAAGGGACAGGGCGGCTACACCTTC. As protein: CASSQKGQGGYTF.

Only one count was recorded for this clone. The gene calls are TRBV27 and TRBJ2-7; D remains ambiguous. The ends were cut back, 0 bases at V and 3 bases at J, with 6 bases in the middle. This CDR3 contains 13 residues. Germline values: CDR1 MNHEY, CDR2 SMNVEV (reference sequence). The CDR3 DNA reads TGTGCCAGCAGTTTATCGGCAGGCTACGAGCAGTACTTC. Translated: CASSLSAGYEQYF.

This rearrangement joins TRBV28 to TRBJ1-2; D perhaps matches TRBD1 (5 bases). The CDR3 has 16 residues. V lost 2 bases, J lost 4 bases, and 17 bases lay in between. Germline CDR1 MDHEN, CDR2 SYDVKM. The chain's CDR3 is CASSLGGGVGPYGYTF. In DNA form, the CDR3 reads TGTGCCAGCAGTTTAGGGGGGGGTGTAGGCCCCTATGGCTACACCTTC.

This sequence joins TRBV28 and TRBJ2-3; weak D call: TRBD1 (6 bases). The CDR3 contains 14 residues. The germline V and J ends were trimmed by 8 bases and 5 bases, with 17 bases remaining between them. From germline, CDR1 is MDHEN and CDR2 SYDVKM. Here the CDR3 reads CASGGGPGEDTQYF. The CDR3 nucleotides read TGTGCCAGCGGGGGCGGGCCCGGGGAAGATACGCAGTATTTT. Drawing the rest from reference TRBV28 and TRBJ2-3, the complete variable domain is DVKVTQSSRYLVKRTGEKVFLECVQDMDHENMFWYRQDPGLGLRLIYFSYDVKMKEKGDIPEGYSVSREKKERFSLILESASTNQTSMYLCASGGGPGEDTQYFGPGTRLTVL.

Only a few counts were recorded for this clone. In DNA form, the CDR3 reads TGTGCCAGCAGTTACGACAGGGAAAATGAAAAACTGTTTTTT. The encoded protein is CASSYDRENEKLFF. This chain links TRBV28 with TRBJ1-4, with 7 positions matching TRBD1. The ends lost 4 bases at V and 5 bases at J; junction bases unmatched: 4. This CDR3 is 14 amino acids long. CDR1 is MDHEN and CDR2 is SYDVKM in the germline V gene. Drawing the rest from reference TRBV28 and TRBJ1-4, the complete variable domain is DVKVTQSSRYLVKRTGEKVFLECVQDMDHENMFWYRQDPGLGLRLIYFSYDVKMKEKGDIPEGYSVSREKKERFSLILESASTNQTSMYLCASSYDRENEKLFFGSGTQLSVL.

This clone was observed once. V gene TRBV4-1 combines with J gene TRBJ2-2; 9 positions agree with TRBD1. This CDR3 has 16 residues. The ends lost 4 bases at V and 3 bases at J; junction bases unmatched: 6. Germline values: CDR1 MGHRA, CDR2 YSYEKL. The CDR3 sequence is CASSRTQGAHTGELFF. The CDR3, as DNA: TGCGCCAGCAGCCGAACACAGGGGGCACACACCGGGGAGCTGTTTTTT.

The gene calls are TRBV11-2 and TRBJ2-7, with 10 bases that match TRBD1. This CDR3 comprises 15 residues. Germline V lookup: CDR1 SGHAT, CDR2 FQNNGV. The V and J ends lost 6 bases and 4 bases, in that order; junction bases with no gene match: 9. In nucleotides, the CDR3 is TGTGCCAGCAGACTTCCGGGACAGGGGTTATACGAGCAGTACTTC. Translating it yields CASRLPGQGLYEQYF.

In this sample, this clone turned up once. V is TRBV19 and J is TRBJ2-2; 8 bases line up with TRBD2. The V gene's germline CDR1 is LNHDA and CDR2 SQIVND (reference sequence). CDR3 size: 17 residues. J was trimmed by 6 bases and V by 4 bases; bases with no gene match: 13. CDR3 nucleotides: TGTGCCAGTAGTAGGAGCGGGGGCGGCGGTATCCCCGGGGAGCTGTTTTTT. Protein: CASSRSGGGGIPGELFF.

This clone was counted at least ten times. The rearrangement joins TRBV27 to TRBJ2-1; tentative D call: TRBD2 (5 bases). The CDR3 contains 14 residues. The germline V gene has CDR1 MNHEY and CDR2 SMNVEV (reference sequence). V shed 4 bases and J shed 0 bases, with 7 bases lying between them. The CDR3 coding sequence is TGTGCCAGCAGTTGGGAGAACTCCTACAATGAGCAGTTCTTC. It codes for CASSWENSYNEQFF.

The chain couples TRBV5-4 to TRBJ1-1; 8 bases are a match to TRBD1. The CDR3 spans 12 residues. V was clipped by 4 bases and J by 10 bases; unmatched bases: 6. Germline loops: CDR1 SGHNT, CDR2 YYREEE (reference sequence). The CDR3: CASSVGQGPAFF. The CDR3 DNA is TGTGCCAGCAGCGTCGGACAGGGTCCAGCTTTCTTT.

The chain is built from TRBV29-1 and TRBJ2-2; 9 bases align to TRBD2. Looked up from germline, CDR1 is SQVTM and CDR2 is ANQGSEA. The junction had 7 bases not matched to a gene; V was cut back by 4 bases and J by 1 base. CDR3 length: 16 residues. The CDR3, as DNA: TGCAGCGTTGTCGATAGCGGGAGTTGGAACACCGGGGAGCTGTTTTTT. This encodes CSVVDSGSWNTGELFF.

V is TRBV30 and J is TRBJ2-1, with 7 bases aligning to TRBD1. The germline V gene encodes CDR1 GTSNPN and CDR2 SVGIG (reference sequence). V dropped 0 bases and J dropped 7; count of bases not matched to a gene: 9. CDR3 length: 15 amino acids. The CDR3 loop reads CAWSVDRAAANEQFF. The CDR3 DNA sequence: TGTGCCTGGAGTGTCGACAGGGCAGCGGCGAATGAGCAGTTCTTC.

This clone came up once. V usage is TRBV2 and J usage is TRBJ2-7, with 7 bases aligning to TRBD1. The CDR3 extends over 15 amino acids. J gave up 2 bases and V 6 bases, and 10 bases lay outside the gene matches. Germline V lookup: CDR1 SNHLY, CDR2 FYNNEI. In DNA, the CDR3 is TGTGCCAGCAGACCGGTACAGGGGCTGCCCTACGAGCAGTACTTC. Amino acid sequence: CASRPVQGLPYEQYF.

The rearrangement uses TRBV5-6 and TRBJ2-3, with D perhaps TRBD2 (7 bases). This CDR3 comprises 16 residues. Germline loops: CDR1 SGHDT, CDR2 YYEEEE. V lost 4 bases, J lost 2 bases, and 17 bases lay in between. The DNA for the CDR3 is TGTGCCAGCAGCGGGGAGTGGGGGGGCGACACAGATACGCAGTATTTT. This encodes CASSGEWGGDTDTQYF.

The rearrangement uses TRBV12-5 and TRBJ2-2, with D perhaps TRBD1 (6 bases). Germline CDR1 and CDR2: LGHNT and FRNRAP. This CDR3 comprises 14 residues. The V end lost 1 base, the J end lost 5 bases, and 8 bases lay between the germline ends. The CDR3 nucleotides are TGTGCTAGTGGTTTGGGACAGGAGACCGGGGAGCTGTTTTTT. Protein product: CASGLGQETGELFF.

The CDR3 bases are TGTGCCAGCACCTTACAGGGAAGGAACACTGAAGCTTTCTTT. This encodes CASTLQGRNTEAFF. The V call is TRBV28, the J call TRBJ1-1, with D possibly TRBD1 on 6 matching bases. V lost 7 bases to trimming and J lost 1 base, with 13 bases between them. This CDR3 comprises 14 residues. From germline, CDR1 is MDHEN and CDR2 SYDVKM.

This clone was recorded at least ten times. Here the CDR3 DNA reads TGTGCCAGCAGTTTAAGCCCCTCGGGAGATCAGATCAAGACCCAGTACTTC. It codes for CASSLSPSGDQIKTQYF. V is TRBV28 and J is TRBJ2-5; tentatively, D is TRBD2 (6 bases). Trimming shortened V by 2 bases and J by 6 bases, and 22 bases separated the two germline ends. CDR1 and CDR2 (germline): MDHEN, SYDVKM. This CDR3 has 17 amino acids.

This rearrangement joins TRBV5-4 to TRBJ1-1; D gene uncertain. The V and J ends lost 4 bases and 0 bases respectively, with 7 bases between them. The CDR3 totals 13 residues. Germline lookup yields CDR1 SGHNT and CDR2 YYREEE (reference sequence). CDR3 amino acids: CASSLTLNTEAFF. As DNA, the CDR3 is TGTGCCAGCAGCCTGACACTGAACACTGAAGCTTTCTTT.

This clone was picked up one time. The chain carries TRBV5-4 and TRBJ2-6; D is uncertain. In germline, CDR1 is SGHNT, CDR2 YYREEE (reference sequence). Trimming removed 3 bases from V and 0 bases from J, with 13 bases in between. There are 17 residues in the CDR3. The CDR3 spells CASSSPPRISGANVLTF. The DNA for the CDR3 is TGTGCCAGCAGCTCCCCACCTAGGATCTCTGGGGCCAACGTCCTGACTTTC.

The chain couples TRBV11-3 to TRBJ2-5; TRBD2 aligns across 9 bases. The CDR3 totals 14 residues. Unmatched junction bases numbered 0, after V lost 3 bases and J lost 1 base. CDR1 is SGHNT and CDR2 is YENEEA in the germline V gene. CDR3 protein: CASSLTSGQETQYF. Here the CDR3 DNA reads TGTGCCAGCAGCTTGACTAGCGGCCAAGAGACCCAGTACTTC.

Here the CDR3 reads CASSLLAASTGELFF. DNA of the CDR3: TGTGCCAGCAGCCTCTTAGCAGCGTCCACCGGGGAGCTGTTTTTT. The chain uses TRBV14 and TRBJ2-2; D gene unclear. The CDR3 totals 15 residues. V was pared by 4 bases and J by 4 bases, with 13 bases between. Germline V gene lookup returns CDR1 SGHDN and CDR2 FVKESK.

Comments on this clone: This sequence may be a read error, since a much larger clone differs from it by one base. This chain connects TRBV11-2 to TRBJ1-6; 9 nucleotides agree with TRBD1. After removal of 5 bases from V and 6 bases from J, the junction contained 2 bases not matched to a gene. Germline V gene data show CDR1 as SGHAT and CDR2 as FQNNGV. There are 14 residues in the CDR3. Here the CDR3 reads CASSEGQGNSPLHF. CDR3 coding DNA: TGTGCCAGCAGCGAGGGACAGGGTAATTCACCCCTCCACTTT.

The V and J genes are TRBV10-3 and TRBJ2-7, with 7 bases fitting TRBD2. Losses at the gene ends were 6 bases for V and 5 bases for J; bases not matched to a gene: 10. The CDR3 is made up of 14 amino acids. The germline V gene encodes CDR1 ENHRY and CDR2 SYGVKD. The DNA of the CDR3 is TGTGCCATCAGCGAGATGTTGGGGAGGGACGAGCAGTACTTC. This sequence encodes CAISEMLGRDEQYF.

This clone was seen a handful of times. The J gene is TRBJ1-1, the V gene TRBV5-1; no firm D call. The V gene lost 2 bases and the J gene lost 2 bases, with 13 bases spanning the gap. Germline CDR1 SGHRS, CDR2 YFSETQ. This CDR3 spans 15 amino acids. For the CDR3, the DNA is TGCGCCAGCAGCTTAGTACCGGGAGTCAACACTGAAGCTTTCTTT. It specifies CASSLVPGVNTEAFF.

This clone was counted between two and nine times. V usage is TRBV6-5 and J usage is TRBJ2-3; 9 bases fit TRBD1. The CDR3 totals 14 residues. Germline-derived CDR1 and CDR2 are MNHEY and SVGAGI. With 2 bases clipped from V and 6 bases from J, the junction kept 3 bases outside the gene matches. The CDR3 loop reads CASSYGTGKDTQYF. The CDR3 DNA sequence: TGTGCCAGCAGTTACGGGACAGGGAAGGATACGCAGTATTTT.

V gene TRBV9 combines with J gene TRBJ2-1, with 8 bases that match TRBD1. Trimming at V came to 0 bases and at J to 2 bases, leaving 4 bases not matched to a gene. From germline, CDR1 is SGDLS and CDR2 YYNGEE. The CDR3 is 16 amino acids. The DNA for the CDR3 is TGTGCCAGCAGCGTAGGAGGACAGGGCACCTACAATGAGCAGTTCTTC. Encoded protein: CASSVGGQGTYNEQFF.

The rearrangement joins TRBV7-2 to TRBJ2-3, with D perhaps TRBD1 (6 bases). V was trimmed by 5 bases and J by 2 bases, leaving 17 bases between them. Germline CDR1 SGHTA, CDR2 FQGNSA. The CDR3 length is 16 residues. The CDR3 loop reads CASSPQTGSTTDTQYF. CDR3 nucleotide sequence: TGTGCCAGCAGCCCACAGACAGGTTCTACCACAGATACGCAGTATTTT. The complete variable domain, with remaining parts taken from reference TRBV7-2 and TRBJ2-3, reads GAGVSQSPSNKVTEKGKDVELRCDPISGHTALYWYRQSLGQGLEFLIYFQGNSAPDKSGLPSDRFSAERTGGSVSTLTIQRTQQEDSAVYLCASSPQTGSTTDTQYFGPGTRLTVL.

V and J are TRBV18 and TRBJ2-7; weak D call: TRBD2 (6 bases). Germline V CDR1 and CDR2: KGHSH, LQKENI. V dropped 0 bases and J dropped 2 bases, with 11 bases sitting between them. This CDR3 spans 15 amino acids. The CDR3 is CASSPPVGSPYEQYF. The CDR3 nucleotides are TGTGCCAGCTCACCACCGGTCGGGAGCCCCTACGAGCAGTACTTC.